This T cell receptor beta chain was identified during a study of T cell changes during pregnancy in multiple sclerosis. Repertoires were generated with immunoSEQ multiplex PCR, while TCRdb's copy carries only in-frame clones and drops some. Seen here are around 45,000 clones, about nine tenths observed once, and the top ten hold about 0.65%. The CDR3 contains 16 residues. The V and J ends lost 4 bases and 4 bases, in that order; junction bases with no gene match: 12. Germline lookup yields CDR1 LGHNA and CDR2 YNFKEQ. The receptor was derived from a female donor with multiple sclerosis, enrolled in a pregnancy study. The chain recombines TRBV4-2 with TRBJ1-2; TRBD1 agrees at 7 bases. The source material was CD4+ T cells from peripheral blood mononuclear cells, sampled before pregnancy. CDR3 residues: CASSPSQGRDSYGYTF. The CDR3 bases are TGTGCCAGCAGCCCCTCTCAAGGCCGGGACAGCTATGGCTACACCTTC.